This is a list of T cell receptor beta chains from one sample in a study of blood T cells in healthy people across ages. In TCRdb, the 5' RACE reads were re-called with MiXCR into one record per CDR3 protein. The sample includes hundreds of thousands of distinct CDR3 sequences, about 24% of them seen just once. Sequencing used blood. These receptors all stem from a man between 65 and 85 years old in good health. Each CDR3 is given with its conserved first and last residue. A D gene is named only where the DNA matches it firmly. Where a row states a size, it is once, few, many or the class of an expanded clone; other rows omit it.

D gene	V gene	clone size	J gene	CDR3 DNA	CDR3 protein
-	TRBV5-6	few	TRBJ2-1	TGTGCCAGCAGACGACAATACGAGCAGTTCTTC	CASRRQYEQFF
-	TRBV20-1	few	TRBJ2-6	TGCAGTGCTGACTACAGTCCCTCTGGGGCCAACGTCCTGACTTTC	CSADYSPSGANVLTF
-	TRBV5-5	-	TRBJ1-6	TGTGCCAGCAGCTTGTTCGGGGAAGGTTCACCCCTCCACTTT	CASSLFGEGSPLHF
TRBD1	TRBV4-3	-	TRBJ2-1	TGCGCCAGCAGCCAAGAAGGACAGGGGTTCTACAATGAGCAGTTCTTC	CASSQEGQGFYNEQFF
-	TRBV20-1	few	TRBJ1-1	TGCAGTGCTAGAGCGGCAGGGCAGAACACTGAAGCTTTCTTT	CSARAAGQNTEAFF
-	TRBV23-1	few	TRBJ1-1	TGCGCCAGCAGTCAACGGGGTGGGAGAAACACTGAAGCTTTCTTT	CASSQRGGRNTEAFF
-	TRBV7-8	-	TRBJ1-3	TGTGCCAGCAGCATCGGACGGTTAAGCTCTGGAAACACCATATATTTT	CASSIGRLSSGNTIYF
TRBD2	TRBV5-1	few	TRBJ2-7	TGCGCCAGCAGCTCCTCGGGACTAGCTGCCGACGAGCAGTACTTC	CASSSSGLAADEQYF
-	TRBV9	-	TRBJ2-2	TGTGCCAGCAGCGTATTGGCGACATCGAACACCGGGGAGCTGTTTTTT	CASSVLATSNTGELFF
TRBD2	TRBV12-3/TRBV12-4	few	TRBJ2-2	TGTGCCAGCAGTTCCCTAGCGGGGTCGGTCGGGGAGCTGTTTTTT	CASSSLAGSVGELFF
TRBD2	TRBV5-6	-	TRBJ2-4	TGCGCCAGCAGCTGGAGGAGCGGGGGGGCGGGAAACATTCAGTACTTC	CASSWRSGGAGNIQYF
-	TRBV7-2	-	TRBJ2-1	TGTGCCAGCAGCTTCCGGGACAATAACAATGAGCAGTTCTTC	CASSFRDNNNEQFF
TRBD2	TRBV28	-	TRBJ2-4	TGTGCCAGCAAAGGGACGAGGGCGGGAGTAGACATTCAGTACTTC	CASKGTRAGVDIQYF
TRBD1	TRBV11-2	few	TRBJ2-3	TGTGCCAGCAGCCCCCACAGGGGCAGCACAGATACGCAGTATTTT	CASSPHRGSTDTQYF
-	TRBV20-1	-	TRBJ1-4	TGCAGTGCCGCCGGGGGACGAAAACTGTTTTTT	CSAAGGRKLFF
-	TRBV6-5	-	TRBJ2-4	TGTGCCAGCAGTTACTCCCCCGAGTACGCCAAAAACATTCAGTACTTC	CASSYSPEYAKNIQYF
-	TRBV6-5	-	TRBJ2-2	TGTGCCAGCAGTTACTCCGTCAAACCCGGGGAGCTGTTTTTT	CASSYSVKPGELFF
-	TRBV7-9	few	TRBJ1-5	TGTGCCAGCAGCCCCGTCGGGTTCAATCAGCCCCAGCATTTT	CASSPVGFNQPQHF
-	TRBV20-1	-	TRBJ2-3	TGCAGTGCTCAAGCGAGGGTAGGCACAGATACGCAGTATTTT	CSAQARVGTDTQYF
-	TRBV25-1	-	TRBJ1-3	TGTGCCAGCAGTGAATATGGGGTTGGAAACACCATATATTTT	CASSEYGVGNTIYF
-	TRBV6-6	-	TRBJ1-1	TGTGCCAGCAAAAGACAGGAGTCAGATGAAGCTTTCTTT	CASKRQESDEAFF
-	TRBV12-3/TRBV12-4	-	TRBJ2-6	TGTGCCAGCAGTTTTTTCCCTGGGGCCAACGTCCTGACTTTC	CASSFFPGANVLTF
TRBD2	TRBV4-2	few	TRBJ2-4	TGTGCCAGCAGACTAGCGGGGGGGATAGGCAAAAACATTCAGTACTTC	CASRLAGGIGKNIQYF
TRBD2	TRBV20-1	few	TRBJ2-1	TGCAGTGCGGATGGACTAGACTTCGCTGAGCAGTTCTTC	CSADGLDFAEQFF
-	TRBV12-3/TRBV12-4	-	TRBJ2-4	TGTGCCAGCAGCCTACAGGGACGGGGCATTCAGTACTTC	CASSLQGRGIQYF
-	TRBV3-1	-	TRBJ2-7	TGTGCCAGCAGCCGAACAGGAGCCTCCGATTACGAGCAGTACTTC	CASSRTGASDYEQYF
TRBD2	TRBV11-2	-	TRBJ2-3	TGTGCCAGCAGCTTAGGGGCTAGCGGGATATCGGATACGCAGTATTTT	CASSLGASGISDTQYF
-	TRBV3-1	few	TRBJ1-2	TGTGCCAGCAGCCAATCGAACGGATTGGGGGGCTACACCTTC	CASSQSNGLGGYTF
TRBD2	TRBV7-6	-	TRBJ2-1	TGTGCCAGCAGCTTGGGGACTAGGGACAATGAGCAGCAGTTCTTC	CASSLGTRDNEQQFF
TRBD2	TRBV7-2	-	TRBJ2-5	TGTGCCAGCAGCTTGGGGACTAGCTCTCAAGAGACCCAGTACTTC	CASSLGTSSQETQYF
-	TRBV12-3/TRBV12-4	-	TRBJ1-2	TGTGCCAGCAGTATCAGGGCTTGGGGCTACACCTTC	CASSIRAWGYTF